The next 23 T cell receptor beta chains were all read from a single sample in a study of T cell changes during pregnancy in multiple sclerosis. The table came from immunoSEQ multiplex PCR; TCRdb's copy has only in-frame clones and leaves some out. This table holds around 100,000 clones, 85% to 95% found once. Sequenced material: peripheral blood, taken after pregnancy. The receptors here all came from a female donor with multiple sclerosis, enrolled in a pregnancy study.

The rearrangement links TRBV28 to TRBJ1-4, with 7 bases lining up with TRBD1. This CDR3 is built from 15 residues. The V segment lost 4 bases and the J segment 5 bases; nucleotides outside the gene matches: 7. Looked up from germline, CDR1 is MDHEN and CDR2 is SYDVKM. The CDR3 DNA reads TGTGCCAGCAGTTCTATCAGGGGGAAGAATGAAAAACTGTTTTTT. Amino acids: CASSSIRGKNEKLFF.

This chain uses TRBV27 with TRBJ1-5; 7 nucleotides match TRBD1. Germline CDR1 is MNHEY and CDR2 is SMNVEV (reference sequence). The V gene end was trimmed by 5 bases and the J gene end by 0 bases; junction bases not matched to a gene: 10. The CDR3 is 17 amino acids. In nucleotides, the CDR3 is TGTGCCAGCAGTCCATCGGGACAGAGGTATAGCAATCAGCCCCAGCATTTT. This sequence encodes CASSPSGQRYSNQPQHF.

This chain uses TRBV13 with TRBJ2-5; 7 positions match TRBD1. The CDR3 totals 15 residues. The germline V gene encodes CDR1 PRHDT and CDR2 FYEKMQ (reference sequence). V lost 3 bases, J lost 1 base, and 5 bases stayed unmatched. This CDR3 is CASSLGRDSQETQYF. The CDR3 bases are TGTGCCAGCAGCTTGGGCCGGGACAGCCAAGAGACCCAGTACTTC.

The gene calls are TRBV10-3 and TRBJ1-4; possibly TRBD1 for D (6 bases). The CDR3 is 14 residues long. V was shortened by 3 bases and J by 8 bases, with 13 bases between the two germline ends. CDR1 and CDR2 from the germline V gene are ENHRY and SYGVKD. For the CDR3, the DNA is TGTGCCATCAGTGAACCAGGGGATAGGGAAAAACTGTTTTTT. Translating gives CAISEPGDREKLFF.

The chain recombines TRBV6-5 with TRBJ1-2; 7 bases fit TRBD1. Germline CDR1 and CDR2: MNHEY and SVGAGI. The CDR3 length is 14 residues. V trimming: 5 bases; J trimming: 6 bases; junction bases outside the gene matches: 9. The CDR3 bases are TGTGCCAGCAGTGAAAAAAGGGGGCTGGATGGCTACACCTTC. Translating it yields CASSEKRGLDGYTF.

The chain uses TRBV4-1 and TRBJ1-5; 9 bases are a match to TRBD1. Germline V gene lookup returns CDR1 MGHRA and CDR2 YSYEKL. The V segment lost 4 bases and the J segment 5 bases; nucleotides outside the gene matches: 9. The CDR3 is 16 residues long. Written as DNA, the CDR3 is TGCGCCAGCAGCCCCGAATTGGACAGGGGCTATCAGCCCCAGCATTTT. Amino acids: CASSPELDRGYQPQHF.

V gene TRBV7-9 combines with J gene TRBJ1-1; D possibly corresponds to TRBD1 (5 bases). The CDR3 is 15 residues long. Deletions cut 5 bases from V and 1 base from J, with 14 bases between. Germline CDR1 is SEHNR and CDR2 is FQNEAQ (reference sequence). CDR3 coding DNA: TGTGCCAGCAGCAAATCGGGACTCTGGAACACTGAAGCTTTCTTT. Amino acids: CASSKSGLWNTEAFF.

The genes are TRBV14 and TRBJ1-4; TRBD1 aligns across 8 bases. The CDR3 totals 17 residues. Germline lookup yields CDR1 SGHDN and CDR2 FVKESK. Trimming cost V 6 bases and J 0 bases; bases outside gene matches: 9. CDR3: CASSHRGGITTNEKLFF. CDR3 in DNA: TGTGCCAGCAGTCACAGGGGGGGGATTACAACTAATGAAAAACTGTTTTTT. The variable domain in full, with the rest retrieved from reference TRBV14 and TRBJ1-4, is EAGVTQFPSHSVIEKGQTVTLRCDPISGHDNLYWYRRVMGKEIKFLLHFVKESKQDESGMPNNRFLAERTGGTYSTLKVQPAELEDSGVYFCASSHRGGITTNEKLFFGSGTQLSVL.

The DNA of the CDR3 is TGTGCCAGCAGGTTACTAGATACCTACAATGAGCAGTTCTTC. This codes for CASRLLDTYNEQFF. The V call is TRBV2, the J call TRBJ2-1; possible D gene TRBD2, 5 bases. CDR3 size: 14 residues. V dropped 6 bases and J dropped 2 bases, with 11 bases sitting between them. Per the germline V gene, CDR1 is SNHLY and CDR2 is FYNNEI.

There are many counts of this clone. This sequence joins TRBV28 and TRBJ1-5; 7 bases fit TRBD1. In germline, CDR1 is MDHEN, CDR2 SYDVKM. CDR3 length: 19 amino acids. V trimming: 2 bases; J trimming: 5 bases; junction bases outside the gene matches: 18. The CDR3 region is CASSLNIEGTVHPDQPQHF. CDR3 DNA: TGTGCCAGCAGTTTAAACATTGAGGGGACAGTCCACCCCGATCAGCCCCAGCATTTT.

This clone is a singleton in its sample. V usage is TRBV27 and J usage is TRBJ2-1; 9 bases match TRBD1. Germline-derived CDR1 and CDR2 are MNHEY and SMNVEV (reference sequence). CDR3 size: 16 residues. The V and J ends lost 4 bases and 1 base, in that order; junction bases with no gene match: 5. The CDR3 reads CASSSPDRGSYNEQFF. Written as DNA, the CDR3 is TGTGCCAGCAGTTCTCCCGACAGGGGGTCCTACAATGAGCAGTTCTTC.

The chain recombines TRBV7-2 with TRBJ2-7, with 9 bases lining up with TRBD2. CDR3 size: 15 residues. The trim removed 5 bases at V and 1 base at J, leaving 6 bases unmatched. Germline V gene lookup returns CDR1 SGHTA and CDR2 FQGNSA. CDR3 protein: CASSRGGVLSYEQYF. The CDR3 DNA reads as TGTGCCAGCAGCCGCGGGGGGGTCCTTTCCTACGAGCAGTACTTC. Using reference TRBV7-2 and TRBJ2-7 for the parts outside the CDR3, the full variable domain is GAGVSQSPSNKVTEKGKDVELRCDPISGHTALYWYRQSLGQGLEFLIYFQGNSAPDKSGLPSDRFSAERTGGSVSTLTIQRTQQEDSAVYLCASSRGGVLSYEQYFGPGTRLTVT.

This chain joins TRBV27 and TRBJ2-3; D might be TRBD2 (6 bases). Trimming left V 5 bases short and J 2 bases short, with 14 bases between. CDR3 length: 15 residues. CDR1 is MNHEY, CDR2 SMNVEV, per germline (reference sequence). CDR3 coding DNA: TGTGCCAGCAGTCTCCGGGACTCCCTCACAGATACGCAGTATTTT. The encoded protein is CASSLRDSLTDTQYF.

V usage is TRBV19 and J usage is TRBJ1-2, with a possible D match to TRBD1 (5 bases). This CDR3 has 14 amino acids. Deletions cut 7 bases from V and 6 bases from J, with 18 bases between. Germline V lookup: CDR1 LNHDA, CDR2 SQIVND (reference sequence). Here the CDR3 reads CASNPLGGVDGYTF. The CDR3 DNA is TGTGCCAGTAACCCCTTGGGGGGAGTTGATGGCTACACCTTC.

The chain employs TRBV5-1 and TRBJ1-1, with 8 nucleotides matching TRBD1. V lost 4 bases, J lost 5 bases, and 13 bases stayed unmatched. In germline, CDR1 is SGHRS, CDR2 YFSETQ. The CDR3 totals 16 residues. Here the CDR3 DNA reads TGCGCCAGCAGCCTACGTCGGATAACAGGGGGTACTGAAGCTTTCTTT. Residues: CASSLRRITGGTEAFF.

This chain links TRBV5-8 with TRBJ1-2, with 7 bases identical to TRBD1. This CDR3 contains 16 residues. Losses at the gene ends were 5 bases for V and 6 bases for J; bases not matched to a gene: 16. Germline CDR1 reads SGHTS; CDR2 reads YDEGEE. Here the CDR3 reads CASSWIPGQRGDGYTF. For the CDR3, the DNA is TGTGCCAGCAGTTGGATCCCGGGACAGCGAGGGGATGGCTACACCTTC.

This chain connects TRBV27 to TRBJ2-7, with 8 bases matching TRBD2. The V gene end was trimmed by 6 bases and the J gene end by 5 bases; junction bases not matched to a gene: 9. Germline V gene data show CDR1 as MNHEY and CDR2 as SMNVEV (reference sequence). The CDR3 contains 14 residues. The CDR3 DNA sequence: TGTGCCAGCAGGGGAGCGGGAGTCGGTAACGAGCAGTACTTC. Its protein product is CASRGAGVGNEQYF.

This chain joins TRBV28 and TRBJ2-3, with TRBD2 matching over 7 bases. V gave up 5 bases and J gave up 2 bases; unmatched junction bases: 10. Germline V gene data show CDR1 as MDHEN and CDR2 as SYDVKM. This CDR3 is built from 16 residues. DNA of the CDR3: TGTGCCAGCAGTCCTAACAGCGGGAAAAACACAGATACGCAGTATTTT. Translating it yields CASSPNSGKNTDTQYF.

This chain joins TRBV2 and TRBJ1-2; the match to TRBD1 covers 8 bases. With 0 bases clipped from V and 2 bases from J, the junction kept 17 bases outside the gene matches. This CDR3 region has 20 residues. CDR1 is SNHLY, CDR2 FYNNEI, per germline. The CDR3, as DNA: TGTGCCAGCAGTGAAGCTGCAAGGTCCAGGGGGCGAATTACAAACTATGGCTACACCTTC. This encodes CASSEAARSRGRITNYGYTF.

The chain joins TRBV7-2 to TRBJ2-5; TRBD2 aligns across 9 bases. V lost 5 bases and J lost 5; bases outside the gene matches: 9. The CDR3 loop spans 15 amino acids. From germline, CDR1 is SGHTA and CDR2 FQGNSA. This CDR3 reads CASSPNGLAGETQYF. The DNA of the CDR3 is TGTGCCAGCAGCCCTAATGGGCTAGCGGGGGAGACCCAGTACTTC.

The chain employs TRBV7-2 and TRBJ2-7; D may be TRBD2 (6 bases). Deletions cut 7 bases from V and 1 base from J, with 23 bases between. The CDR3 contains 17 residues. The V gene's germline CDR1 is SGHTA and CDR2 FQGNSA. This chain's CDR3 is CASNFPRRGGYSYEQYF. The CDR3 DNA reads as TGTGCCAGCAACTTCCCCCGGCGGGGTGGCTATTCCTACGAGCAGTACTTC. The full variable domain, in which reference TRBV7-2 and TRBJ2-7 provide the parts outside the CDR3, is GAGVSQSPSNKVTEKGKDVELRCDPISGHTALYWYRQSLGQGLEFLIYFQGNSAPDKSGLPSDRFSAERTGGSVSTLTIQRTQQEDSAVYLCASNFPRRGGYSYEQYFGPGTRLTVT.

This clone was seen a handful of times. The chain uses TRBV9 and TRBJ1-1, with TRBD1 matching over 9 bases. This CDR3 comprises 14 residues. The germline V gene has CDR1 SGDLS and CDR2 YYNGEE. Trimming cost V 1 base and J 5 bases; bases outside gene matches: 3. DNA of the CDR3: TGTGCCAGCAGCGTAACCGGGACAGGGACTGAAGCTTTCTTT. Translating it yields CASSVTGTGTEAFF.

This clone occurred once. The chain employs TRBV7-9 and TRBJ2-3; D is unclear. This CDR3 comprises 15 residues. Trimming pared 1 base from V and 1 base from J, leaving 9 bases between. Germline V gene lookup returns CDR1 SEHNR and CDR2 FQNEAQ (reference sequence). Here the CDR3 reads CASSLVAGGTDTQYF. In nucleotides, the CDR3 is TGTGCCAGCAGCTTAGTTGCAGGCGGCACAGATACGCAGTATTTT.